These 4 T cell receptor beta chains came from one sample sequenced in a study of spatial heterogeneity in lung cancer. Study findings and constraints: Expanded alpha and beta TCR counts within tumors tracked tumor mutation counts.

The time point denotes: sample taken at primary tumor resection. No antigens are known for them. TCRdb re-analysed the 5' RACE reads in MiXCR, keeping a single row per CDR3 protein. This sample yields under 4,000 distinct CDR3 sequences, of which around a tenth are seen a single time; around a third belongs to the top ten. Sequenced here: lung tumor tissue, sampled at surgery. The receptors shown here come from a male donor with early-stage non-small cell lung cancer.

In its sample, this clonotype ranks as medium-sized. The chain recombines TRBV7-9 with TRBJ1-1; 7 bases fit TRBD1. Per the germline V gene, CDR1 is SEHNR and CDR2 is FQNEAQ (reference sequence). The CDR3 runs 14 residues. V dropped 3 bases and J dropped 4; count of bases not matched to a gene: 5. CDR3 residues: CASSFPDRVTEAFF. The CDR3, as DNA: TGTGCCAGCAGCTTTCCAGACAGGGTCACTGAAGCTTTCTTT.

Sample share makes this clonotype medium-sized. The V call is TRBV27, the J call TRBJ2-7; D call uncertain. With 6 bases removed from V and 1 base from J, the gap between germline ends came to 19 bases. Germline CDR1 reads MNHEY; CDR2 reads SMNVEV (reference sequence). This CDR3 comprises 16 residues. CDR3 loop: CASSPYLSRSSYEQYF. CDR3 nucleotides: TGTGCCAGCAGCCCCTATTTATCGCGGAGTTCCTACGAGCAGTACTTC.

This clonotype is classed as medium-sized. The gene calls are TRBV12-5 and TRBJ2-7; 7 bases are shared with TRBD1. Germline CDR1 and CDR2: LGHNT and FRNRAP. J was trimmed by 3 bases and V by 6 bases; bases with no gene match: 11. The CDR3 totals 15 residues. The CDR3, as DNA: TGTGCTAGTGGATCCCCGGACAGGCCTCACTACGAGCAGTACTTC. This sequence encodes CASGSPDRPHYEQYF.

The chain uses TRBV19 and TRBJ2-7; D gene ambiguous. Trimming cost V 1 base and J 2 bases, with 6 bases left between them. This CDR3 region has 13 residues. Germline CDR1 LNHDA, CDR2 SQIVND (reference sequence). Here the CDR3 DNA reads TGTGCCAGTAGTATAGCGGCCACCTACGAGCAGTACTTC. Translating it yields CASSIAATYEQYF.